A single sample gave rise to the 24 T cell receptor beta chains below, sequenced in a study of T cells in Graves' hyperthyroidism and ophthalmopathy. RNA transcripts provided the source from which TCR beta CDR3 regions were amplified. TCR CDR3 underwent first-round RT-PCR with the HTBI primer set. TCRdb redid the calling of the multiplex PCR reads with MiXCR, one entry per CDR3 protein. The sample holds 500,000 or so distinct CDR3 sequences, approximately 16% seen once. Specimen: blood. These receptors originate from a woman in her twenties or thirties with Graves' ophthalmopathy.

This clonotype has only a few counts. The chain couples TRBV3-2 to TRBJ1-1; the table's TRBD1 call for D was not verified on the DNA. TRBV3-2 is an annotated pseudogene. The CDR3 has 14 amino acids. The CDR3 region has the DNA TGTGCCAGCAGCCAAGTTAAGGGGGGCACTGAAGCTTTCTTT. Translation: CASSQVKGGTEAFF.

V is TRBV28 and J is TRBJ2-5, with TRBD1 matching over 9 bases. Per the germline V gene, CDR1 is MDHEN and CDR2 is SYDVKM. This CDR3 is 13 amino acids long. Germline trimming cut 7 bases from V and 4 bases from J; bases unmatched to any gene: 4. CDR3 amino acids: CASMGTGLETQYF. The CDR3, as DNA: TGTGCCAGCATGGGGACAGGGCTAGAGACCCAGTACTTC.

This clonotype was observed many times. The rearrangement uses TRBV3-1 and TRBJ1-6; tentatively, D is TRBD1 (5 bases). The CDR3 is 14 residues long. The V and J ends lost 4 bases and 4 bases respectively, with 8 bases between them. In germline, CDR1 is LGHDT, CDR2 YNNKEL (reference sequence). The CDR3 sequence: CASSPDRYNSPLHF. Here the CDR3 DNA reads TGTGCCAGCAGCCCTGACAGATATAATTCACCCCTCCACTTT. Combining the CDR3 with reference TRBV3-1 and TRBJ1-6 gives the whole variable domain DTAVSQTPKYLVTQMGNDKSIKCEQNLGHDTMYWYKQDSKKFLKIMFSYNNKELIINETVPNRFSPKSPDKAHLNLHINSLELGDSAVYFCASSPDRYNSPLHFGNGTRLTVT.

As concerns this clonotype: One base away lies a much larger clone, so this may be a sequencing read error. V gene TRBV18 combines with J gene TRBJ1-1; TRBD1 might be the D (5 bases). Trimming cost V 3 bases and J 4 bases, with 18 bases left between them. The CDR3 runs 16 residues. Germline V gene sequence: CDR1 KGHSH, CDR2 LQKENI. The CDR3 reads CASSPRDNAGGTEAFF. The CDR3 DNA reads as TGTGCCAGCTCACCCCGTGACAACGCTGGGGGCACTGAAGCTTTCTTT.

This clonotype was observed at least ten times. This chain joins TRBV7-2 and TRBJ2-7, with D tentatively TRBD1 (5 bases). Germline values: CDR1 SGHTA, CDR2 FQGNSA. Trimming took 4 bases from V and 6 from J, leaving 10 bases between them. The CDR3 sequence is 12 residues long. The CDR3 sequence is CASSSPQGEQYF. The CDR3, as DNA: TGTGCCAGCAGCTCCCCCCAGGGCGAGCAGTACTTC.

About this clonotype: This may arise from a read error, as a much more abundant clone is one base away. The rearrangement uses TRBV28 and TRBJ1-6, with unresolved D. Looked up from germline, CDR1 is MDHEN and CDR2 is SYDVKM. The V end lost 3 bases, the J end lost 10 bases, and 25 bases lay between the germline ends. The CDR3 has 18 residues. The CDR3 DNA reads as TGTGCCAGCAGTTTTTTTCATGGGTTAAGGGCCGGGAACTCACCCCTCCACTTT. Amino acid sequence: CASSFFHGLRAGNSPLHF.

This clonotype was observed at least ten times. The CDR3 is CASSLTRGTEAFF. The DNA of the CDR3 is TGTGCCAGCAGCTTGACCAGGGGGACTGAAGCTTTCTTT. The chain couples TRBV7-3 to TRBJ1-1, with 7 nucleotides matching TRBD1. The CDR3 loop spans 13 amino acids. V lost 3 bases to trimming and J lost 5 bases; unmatched junction nucleotides: 3. Germline CDR1 SGHTA, CDR2 FQGTGA.

This clonotype was seen a few times. The rearrangement joins TRBV20-1 to TRBJ1-3, with D possibly TRBD1 on 5 matching bases. V lost 2 bases to trimming and J lost 3 bases, with 17 bases between them. The germline gives CDR1 DFQATT, CDR2 SNEGSKA (reference sequence). This CDR3 has 16 residues. CDR3 sequence (DNA): TGCAGTGCTAGAACCCAGGGCAGCCTTTTTGGAAACACCATATATTTT. Its protein product is CSARTQGSLFGNTIYF.

To note about this clonotype: A read error may explain this, as a much larger clone is one base away. This chain connects TRBV18 to TRBJ1-2; 7 nucleotides agree with TRBD1. Germline V lookup: CDR1 KGHSH, CDR2 LQKENI. The CDR3 runs 14 residues. V gave up 2 bases and J gave up 3 bases; unmatched junction bases: 3. CDR3 nucleotide sequence: TGTGCCAGCTCACCAAGGACAGGCTACTATGGCTACACCTTC. This sequence encodes CASSPRTGYYGYTF.

This clonotype was found many times. The V gene is TRBV6-2 or TRBV6-3, the J gene TRBJ1-5; D remains unclear. Germline loops: CDR1 MNHEY, CDR2 SVGEGT. Trimming removed 1 base at V and 3 bases at J, with 19 bases between. This CDR3 is built from 18 residues. The CDR3 DNA reads as TGTGCCAGCAGTTACTGGATAACTCGGACGGGGAACAATCAGCCCCAGCATTTT. It translates to CASSYWITRTGNNQPQHF.

There are many counts of this clonotype. The gene calls are TRBV2 and TRBJ2-7; the D is unclear. Germline V gene lookup returns CDR1 SNHLY and CDR2 FYNNEI. Trimming cost V 7 bases and J 3 bases, with 10 bases left between them. The CDR3 has 12 amino acids. CDR3 DNA: TGTGCCAGCACGGGCACGCTCTACGAGCAGTACTTC. This gives the protein CASTGTLYEQYF.

This rearrangement joins TRBV7-9 to TRBJ2-7; D gene uncertain. Germline CDR1 and CDR2: SEHNR and FQNEAQ (reference sequence). The CDR3 is 16 amino acids. The germline V and J ends were trimmed by 4 bases and 3 bases, with 19 bases remaining between them. The CDR3 bases are TGTGCCAGCAGCTCATCCGAAGGGCATCTTTTCTACGAGCAGTACTTC. It specifies CASSSSEGHLFYEQYF.

V and J are TRBV29-1 and TRBJ2-1; 9 nucleotides agree with TRBD1. The CDR3 is 15 amino acids. V shed 5 bases, J shed 5 bases, and the junction held 10 bases outside the gene matches. The germline gives CDR1 SQVTM, CDR2 ANQGSEA. CDR3 in DNA: TGCAGCGTTAAGAGGTTCGGGACAGGGAACAATGAGCAGTTCTTC. It translates to CSVKRFGTGNNEQFF.

This clonotype was seen a few times. The chain recombines TRBV27 with TRBJ1-5; D uncertain. This CDR3 contains 14 residues. The ends were cut back, 1 base at V and 4 bases at J, with 8 bases in the middle. Germline V gene lookup returns CDR1 MNHEY and CDR2 SMNVEV (reference sequence). The CDR3 sequence is CASSLFRVNQPQHF. The DNA of the CDR3 is TGTGCCAGCAGTTTATTCCGAGTAAATCAGCCCCAGCATTTT.

This clonotype was picked up a small number of times. This CDR3 is CASSIAQGNEQFF. In DNA, the CDR3 is TGTGCCAGTAGTATAGCCCAGGGAAATGAGCAGTTCTTC. This sequence joins TRBV19 and TRBJ2-1; a weak D match, TRBD1 (5 bases). Trimming removed 1 base at V and 7 bases at J, with 8 bases between. The germline CDR1 and CDR2 sequences are LNHDA and SQIVND (reference sequence). CDR3 length: 13 amino acids.

This clonotype was detected ten times or more. This rearrangement joins TRBV6-5 to TRBJ2-1; tentatively, D is TRBD1 or TRBD2 (6 bases each). The V and J ends lost 2 bases and 6 bases respectively, with 11 bases between them. This CDR3 spans 14 amino acids. CDR1 MNHEY and CDR2 SVGAGI come from the germline V gene. The chain's CDR3 is CASSYGGGINEQFF. The CDR3 coding sequence is TGTGCCAGCAGTTACGGGGGCGGGATCAATGAGCAGTTCTTC.

The table lists this clonotype with a few counts. The chain joins TRBV7-3 to TRBJ2-2; D ambiguous. V lost 2 bases and J lost 7, with 5 bases in between. CDR1 SGHTA and CDR2 FQGTGA come from the germline V gene. CDR3 size: 12 residues. This CDR3 reads CASSLLDGELFF. The DNA of the CDR3 is TGTGCCAGCAGCTTACTGGACGGGGAGCTGTTTTTT. Based on the CDR3 plus reference TRBV7-3 and TRBJ2-2, the full variable domain is GAGVSQTPSNKVTEKGKYVELRCDPISGHTALYWYRQSLGQGPEFLIYFQGTGAADDSGLPNDRFFAVRPEGSVSTLKIQRTERGDSAVYLCASSLLDGELFFGEGSRLTVL.

This clonotype has just one count. A read error is possible here, since a much larger clone lies one base away. The V and J genes are TRBV9 and TRBJ1-4; no firm D call. Germline V gene sequence: CDR1 SGDLS, CDR2 YYNGEE. The CDR3 has 17 residues. DNA of the CDR3: TGTGCCAGCAGCGACGACCCCCGAGTTGCAACTGATGAAAAACTGTTTTTT. Amino acid sequence: CASSDDPRVATDEKLFF. The full variable domain, completed using reference TRBV9 and TRBJ1-4, is DSGVTQTPKHLITATGQRVTLRCSPRSGDLSVYWYQQSLDQGLQFLIQYYNGEERAKGNILERFSAQQFPDLHSELNLSSLELGDSALYFCASSDDPRVATDEKLFFGSGTQLSVL.

This clonotype was seen a handful of times. This chain uses TRBV20-1 with TRBJ2-6; TRBD1 agrees at 7 bases. CDR3 length: 16 residues. Germline CDR1 is DFQATT and CDR2 is SNEGSKA (reference sequence). V was clipped by 1 base and J by 2 bases; unmatched bases: 5. The CDR3 region has the DNA TGCAGTGCTAGAGGAGGGGGCAATACTGGGGCCAACGTCCTGACTTTC. Residues: CSARGGGNTGANVLTF.

This clonotype was seen ten or more times. The V and J genes are TRBV7-3 and TRBJ2-1; 15 nucleotides line up with TRBD2. J gave up 6 bases and V 5 bases, and 2 bases lay outside the gene matches. CDR1 and CDR2 (germline): SGHTA, FQGTGA. This CDR3 is built from 15 residues. CDR3 coding DNA: TGTGCCAGCAGCATGGGACTAGCGGGAGGCAATGAGCAGTTCTTC. Amino acids: CASSMGLAGGNEQFF.

V usage is TRBV18 and J usage is TRBJ1-2; perhaps TRBD1 as D (6 bases). Deletions cut 0 bases from V and 3 bases from J, with 8 bases between. Germline V gene lookup returns CDR1 KGHSH and CDR2 LQKENI. The CDR3 is made up of 14 amino acids. CDR3 sequence: CASSPPGADYGYTF. The CDR3 nucleotides are TGTGCCAGCTCACCACCGGGGGCGGACTATGGCTACACCTTC.

This sequence joins TRBV28 and TRBJ1-4; D remains ambiguous. CDR1 is MDHEN and CDR2 is SYDVKM in the germline V gene. The germline V and J ends were trimmed by 5 bases and 3 bases, with 16 bases remaining between them. The CDR3 covers 16 residues. The CDR3 protein is CASSSPEEGSNEKLFF. The CDR3, as DNA: TGTGCCAGCAGTAGTCCCGAGGAGGGATCTAATGAAAAACTGTTTTTT.

This clonotype was detected only a few times. This chain connects TRBV4-3 to TRBJ2-2; 7 positions match TRBD2. The ends lost 3 bases at V and 6 bases at J; junction bases unmatched: 4. The CDR3 totals 14 residues. CDR1 and CDR2 (germline): LGHNA, YSLEER. CDR3 bases: TGCGCCAGCAGCCAGCGGAGCGGGGCCGGGGAGCTGTTTTTT. Translating it yields CASSQRSGAGELFF.

This clonotype has at least ten counts. The J gene is TRBJ2-7, the V gene TRBV10-3, with D possibly matching TRBD2 (5 bases). The CDR3 has 16 amino acids. Germline CDR1 ENHRY, CDR2 SYGVKD. Trimming removed 0 bases at V and 4 bases at J, with 16 bases between. The CDR3 nucleotides are TGTGCCATCAGTGAGTCCGGCGGGCTTAGCGCGTACGAGCAGTACTTC. This encodes CAISESGGLSAYEQYF.